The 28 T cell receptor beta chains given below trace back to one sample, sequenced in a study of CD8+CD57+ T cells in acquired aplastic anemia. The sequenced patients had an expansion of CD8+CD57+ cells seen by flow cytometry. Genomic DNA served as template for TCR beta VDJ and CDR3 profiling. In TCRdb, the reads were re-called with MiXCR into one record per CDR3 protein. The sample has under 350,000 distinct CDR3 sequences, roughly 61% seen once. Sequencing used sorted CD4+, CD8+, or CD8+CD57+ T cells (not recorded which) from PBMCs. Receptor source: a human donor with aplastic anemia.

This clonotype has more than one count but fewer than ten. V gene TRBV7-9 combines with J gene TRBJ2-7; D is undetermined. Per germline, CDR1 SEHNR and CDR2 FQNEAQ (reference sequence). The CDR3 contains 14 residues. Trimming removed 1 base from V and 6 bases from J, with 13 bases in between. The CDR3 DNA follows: TGTGCCAGCAGCTTAGGAGCCAATACGGGCGAGCAGTACTTC. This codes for CASSLGANTGEQYF.

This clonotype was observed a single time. The CDR3: CAISEAGDTGELFF. In DNA form, the CDR3 reads TGTGCCATCAGTGAGGCGGGTGACACCGGGGAGCTGTTTTTT. The chain is built from TRBV10-3 and TRBJ2-2; tentatively, D is TRBD2 (5 bases). V lost 2 bases to trimming and J lost 3 bases, with 7 bases between them. The CDR3 is made up of 14 amino acids. Per the germline V gene, CDR1 is ENHRY and CDR2 is SYGVKD.

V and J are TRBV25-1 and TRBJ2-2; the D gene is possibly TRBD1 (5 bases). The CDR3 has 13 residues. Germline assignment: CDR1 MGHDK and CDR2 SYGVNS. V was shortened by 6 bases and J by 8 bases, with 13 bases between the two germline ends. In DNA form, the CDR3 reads TGTGCCAGCAGGACAGCCCAAGTGGGGGAGCTGTTTTTT. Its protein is CASRTAQVGELFF.

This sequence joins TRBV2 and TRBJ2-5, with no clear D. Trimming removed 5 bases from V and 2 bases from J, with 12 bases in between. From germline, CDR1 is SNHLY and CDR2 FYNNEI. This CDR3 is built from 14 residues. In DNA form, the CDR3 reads TGTGCCAGCAGTCCACAAGTAAAGCAAGAGACCCAGTACTTC. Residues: CASSPQVKQETQYF.

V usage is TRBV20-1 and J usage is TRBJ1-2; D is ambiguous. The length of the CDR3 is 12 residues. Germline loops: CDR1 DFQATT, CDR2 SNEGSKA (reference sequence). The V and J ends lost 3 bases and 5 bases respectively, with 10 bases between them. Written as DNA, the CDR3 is TGCAGTGCTAGCTTGCGGGATTATGGCTACACCTTC. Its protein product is CSASLRDYGYTF.

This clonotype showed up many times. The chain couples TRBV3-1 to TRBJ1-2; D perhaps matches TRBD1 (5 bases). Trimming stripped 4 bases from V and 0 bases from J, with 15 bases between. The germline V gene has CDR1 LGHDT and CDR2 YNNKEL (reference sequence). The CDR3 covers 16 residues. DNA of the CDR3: TGTGCCAGCAGCCCATTGATGACAGATTCTAACTATGGCTACACCTTC. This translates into CASSPLMTDSNYGYTF.

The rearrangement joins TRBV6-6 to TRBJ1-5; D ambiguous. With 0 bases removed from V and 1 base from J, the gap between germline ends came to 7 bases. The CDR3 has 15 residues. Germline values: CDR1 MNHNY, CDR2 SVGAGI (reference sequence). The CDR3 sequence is CASSYSDGSNQPQHF. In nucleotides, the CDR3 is TGTGCCAGCAGTTACTCGGACGGGAGCAATCAGCCCCAGCATTTT.

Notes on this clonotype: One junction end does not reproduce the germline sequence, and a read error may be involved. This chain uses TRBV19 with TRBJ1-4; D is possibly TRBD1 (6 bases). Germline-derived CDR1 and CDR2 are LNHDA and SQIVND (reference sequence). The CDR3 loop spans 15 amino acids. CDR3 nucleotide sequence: TGTGTCAGTAGTATCTGGGGGCAGGGAAATGAAAAACTGTTTTTT. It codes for CVSSIWGQGNEKLFF.

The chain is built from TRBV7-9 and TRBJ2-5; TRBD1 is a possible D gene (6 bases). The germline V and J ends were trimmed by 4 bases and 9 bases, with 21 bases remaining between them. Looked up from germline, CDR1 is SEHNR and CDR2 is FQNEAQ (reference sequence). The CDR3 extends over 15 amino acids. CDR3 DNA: TGTGCCAGCAGCTCATCTAGGCCCAGTCCAGGGGCCCAGTACTTC. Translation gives CASSSSRPSPGAQYF.

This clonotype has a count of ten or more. In DNA form, the CDR3 reads TGTGCCAGCAGTTACGACTACACCCGGGACACTGAAGCTTTCTTT. Amino acid sequence: CASSYDYTRDTEAFF. The chain employs TRBV6-5 and TRBJ1-1; the D is unclear. The CDR3 has 15 amino acids. V gave up 2 bases and J gave up 3 bases, with 13 bases separating them. Germline V gene data show CDR1 as MNHEY and CDR2 as SVGAGI.

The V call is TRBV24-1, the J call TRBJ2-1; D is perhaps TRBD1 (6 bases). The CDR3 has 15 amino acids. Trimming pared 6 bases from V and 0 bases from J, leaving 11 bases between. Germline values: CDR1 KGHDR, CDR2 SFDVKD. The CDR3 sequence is CATSSGQSSYNEQFF. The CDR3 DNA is TGTGCCACCAGTTCAGGACAGAGCTCCTACAATGAGCAGTTCTTC.

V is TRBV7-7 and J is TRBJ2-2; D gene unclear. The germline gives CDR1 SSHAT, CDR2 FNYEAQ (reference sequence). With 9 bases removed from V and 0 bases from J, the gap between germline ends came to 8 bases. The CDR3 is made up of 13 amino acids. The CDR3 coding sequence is TGTGCCAGTCGGAACGCGAACACCGGGGAGCTGTTTTTT. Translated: CASRNANTGELFF. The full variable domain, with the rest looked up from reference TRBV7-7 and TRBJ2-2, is GAGVSQSPRYKVTKRGQDVTLRCDPISSHATLYWYQQALGQGPEFLTYFNYEAQPDKSGLPSDRFSAERPEGSISTLTIQRTEQRDSAMYRCASRNANTGELFFGEGSRLTVL.

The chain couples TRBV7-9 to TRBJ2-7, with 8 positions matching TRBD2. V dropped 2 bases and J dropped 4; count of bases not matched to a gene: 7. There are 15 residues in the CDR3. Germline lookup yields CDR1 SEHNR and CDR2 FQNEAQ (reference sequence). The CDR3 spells CASSLLREGLYEQYF. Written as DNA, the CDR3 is TGTGCCAGCAGCTTATTACGGGAGGGATTGTACGAGCAGTACTTC.

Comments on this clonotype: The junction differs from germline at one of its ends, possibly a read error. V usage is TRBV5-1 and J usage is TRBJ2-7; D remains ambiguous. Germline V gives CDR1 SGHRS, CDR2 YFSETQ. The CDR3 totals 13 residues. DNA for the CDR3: TGTGCCAGCAGCTTGCGTGCCTCCCACGAGCAGTACTTC. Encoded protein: CASSLRASHEQYF.

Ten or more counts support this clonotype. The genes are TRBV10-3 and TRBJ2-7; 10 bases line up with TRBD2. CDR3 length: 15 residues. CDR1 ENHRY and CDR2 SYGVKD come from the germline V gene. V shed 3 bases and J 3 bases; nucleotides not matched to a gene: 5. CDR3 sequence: CAISDSKRGGYEQYF. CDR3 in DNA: TGTGCCATCAGTGACTCAAAGCGGGGGGGCTACGAGCAGTACTTC.

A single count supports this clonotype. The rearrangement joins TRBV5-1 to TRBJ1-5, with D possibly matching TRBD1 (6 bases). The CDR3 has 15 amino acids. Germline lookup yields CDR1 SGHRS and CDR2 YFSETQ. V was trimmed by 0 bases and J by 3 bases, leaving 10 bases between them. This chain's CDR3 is CASSLDGQYNQPQHF. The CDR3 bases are TGCGCCAGCAGCTTGGACGGACAGTACAATCAGCCCCAGCATTTT.

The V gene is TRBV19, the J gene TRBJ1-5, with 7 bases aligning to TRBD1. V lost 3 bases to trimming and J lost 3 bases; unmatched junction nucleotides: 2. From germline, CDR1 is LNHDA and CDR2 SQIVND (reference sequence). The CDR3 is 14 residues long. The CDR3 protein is CASSIGQVNQPQHF. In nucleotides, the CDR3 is TGTGCCAGTAGTATCGGACAGGTCAATCAGCCCCAGCATTTT.

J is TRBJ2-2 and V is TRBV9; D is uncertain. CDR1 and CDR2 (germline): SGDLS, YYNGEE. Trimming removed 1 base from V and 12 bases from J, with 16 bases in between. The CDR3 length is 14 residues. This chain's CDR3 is CASSVRQITRKLFF. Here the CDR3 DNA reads TGTGCCAGCAGCGTACGGCAGATCACCAGGAAGCTGTTTTTT.

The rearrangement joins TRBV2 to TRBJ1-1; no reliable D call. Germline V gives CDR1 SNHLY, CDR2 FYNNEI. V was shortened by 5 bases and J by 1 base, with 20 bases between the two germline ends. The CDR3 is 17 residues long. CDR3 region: CASSPPPLLRQNTEAFF. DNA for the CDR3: TGTGCCAGCAGTCCCCCTCCGTTGCTGAGACAGAACACTGAAGCTTTCTTT.

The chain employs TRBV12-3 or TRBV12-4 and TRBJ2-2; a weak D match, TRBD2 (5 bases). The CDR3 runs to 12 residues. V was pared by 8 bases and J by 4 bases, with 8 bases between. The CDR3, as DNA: TGTGCCAGCGGACTTAGCACCGGGGAGCTGTTTTTT. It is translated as CASGLSTGELFF.

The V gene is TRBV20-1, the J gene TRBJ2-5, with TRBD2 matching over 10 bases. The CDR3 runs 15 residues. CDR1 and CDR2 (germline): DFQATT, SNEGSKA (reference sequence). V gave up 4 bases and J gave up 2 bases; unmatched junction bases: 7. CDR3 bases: TGCAGTGCTATCTTGGCTAGCGGGGGTCAAGAGACCCAGTACTTC. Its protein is CSAILASGGQETQYF.

DNA of the CDR3: TGTGCCACCCCCACCGAGGTAGCTGAAGCTTTCTTT. Amino acid sequence: CATPTEVAEAFF. The chain uses TRBV24-1 and TRBJ1-1; D is unclear. The CDR3 has 12 amino acids. CDR1 KGHDR and CDR2 SFDVKD come from the germline V gene. Trimming removed 9 bases at V and 6 bases at J, with 13 bases between.

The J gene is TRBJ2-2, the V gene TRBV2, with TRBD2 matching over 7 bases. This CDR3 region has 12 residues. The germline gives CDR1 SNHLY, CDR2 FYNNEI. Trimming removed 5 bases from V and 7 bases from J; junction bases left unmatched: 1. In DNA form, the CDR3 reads TGTGCCAGCAGTTGGACTAGCGGGGAGCTGTTTTTT. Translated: CASSWTSGELFF.

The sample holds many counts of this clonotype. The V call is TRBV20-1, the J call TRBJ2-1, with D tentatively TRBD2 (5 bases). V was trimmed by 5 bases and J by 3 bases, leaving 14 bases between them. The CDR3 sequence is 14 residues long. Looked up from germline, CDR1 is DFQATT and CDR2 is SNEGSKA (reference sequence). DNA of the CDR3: TGCAGTGCTCCCGTAGGGAGTTTCTACAATGAGCAGTTCTTC. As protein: CSAPVGSFYNEQFF.

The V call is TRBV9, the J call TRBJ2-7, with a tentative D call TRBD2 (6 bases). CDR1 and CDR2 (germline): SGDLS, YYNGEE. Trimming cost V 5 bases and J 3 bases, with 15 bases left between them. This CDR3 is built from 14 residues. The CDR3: CASRPGTPDYEQYF. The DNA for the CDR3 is TGTGCCAGCAGACCGGGGACTCCTGACTACGAGCAGTACTTC.

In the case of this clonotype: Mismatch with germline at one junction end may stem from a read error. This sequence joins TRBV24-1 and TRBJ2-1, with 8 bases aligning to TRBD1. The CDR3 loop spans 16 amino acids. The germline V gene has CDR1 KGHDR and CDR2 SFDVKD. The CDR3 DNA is TGCGCCACCAGTGAACAACGGGACAGGACCTACAATGAGCAGCTCTTC. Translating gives CATSEQRDRTYNEQLF.

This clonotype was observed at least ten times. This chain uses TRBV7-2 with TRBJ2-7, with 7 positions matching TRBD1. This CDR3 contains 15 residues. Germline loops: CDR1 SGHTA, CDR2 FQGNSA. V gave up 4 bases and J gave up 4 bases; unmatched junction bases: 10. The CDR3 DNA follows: TGTGCCAGCAGCTCCACAGGGGTTTTAATTTACGAGCAGTACTTC. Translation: CASSSTGVLIYEQYF.

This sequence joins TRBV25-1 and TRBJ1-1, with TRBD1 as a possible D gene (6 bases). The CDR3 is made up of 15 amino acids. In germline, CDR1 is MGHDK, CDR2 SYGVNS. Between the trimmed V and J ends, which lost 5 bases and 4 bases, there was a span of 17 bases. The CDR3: CASSWVTGRGTEAFF. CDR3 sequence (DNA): TGTGCCAGCAGTTGGGTTACAGGGAGGGGCACTGAAGCTTTCTTT.